This T cell receptor beta chain was found in a study of Graves' ophthalmopathy and Graves' hyperthyroidism listed by TCRdb under 2018. In the study overall: Peripheral blood was collected at initial diagnosis, prior to any treatment. The study used TCR beta repertoire signatures to distinguish Graves' ophthalmopathy from Graves' hyperthyroidism and to predict progression to ophthalmopathy. In total, 135 blood samples were TCR-sequenced: roughly 45 ophthalmopathy, over 70 hyperthyroidism and roughly 17 hyperthyroidism-to-ophthalmopathy patients. To explore V-J signatures distinguishing ophthalmopathy from hyperthyroidism, a discovery set of 100 patients (about 44 ophthalmopathy, roughly 55 stable hyperthyroidism) was enrolled. For independent validation, a separate cohort was made up of 18 to 20 hyperthyroidism patients plus 17 patients who later progressed from hyperthyroidism to ophthalmopathy. In six or seven hyperthyroidism patients, the T-cell repertoires found in thyroid tissue were compared with those found in blood. Following sampling, methimazole starting at 30 mg daily was administered to hyperthyroidism patients, and high-dose intravenous methylprednisolone was administered to ophthalmopathy patients. Here is what the overall study found, with its caveats: Sample size was not statistically predetermined, and group allocation was not concealed from the investigators. In validation, the model predicted ophthalmopathy progression with 55% to 71% sensitivity and 72.22% specificity; some 13 predicted patients were CT-confirmed with GO in a median of approximately 6.2 months. Most expanded thyroid clonotypes with frequency above 0.001 were also detected in blood, suggesting blood repertoires may reflect the thyroid immune response. In cross-validation, the 13-signature model distinguished ophthalmopathy from stable hyperthyroidism with roughly 90% sensitivity and around 81% specificity, and in the test set the corresponding values were 80% and 75%.

TCR beta CDR3 regions were amplified from RNA transcripts for repertoire sequencing. The first round of RT-PCR was done with HTBI primers and the Qiagen OneStep RT-PCR kit, and was followed by a second round of multiplex PCR, then size selection and purification. Libraries were sequenced on an Illumina HiSeq2000 using paired-end 100 bp reads. The study's processing was this. Reads were processed with SOAPnuke, discarding reads with adapters, uncalled bases, mean Phred below 15, or no exact constant-primer or identifier match. High-quality paired reads were merged with COPE v1.2.5. Each unique nucleotide sequence was treated as a clonotype, and MiTCR v1.1 was used to align the clonotypes to the IMGT TRB V, D and J references. Only V-J combinations with frequency above 0.0001 were analysed, covering 99% to 99.2% of repertoires. A TCR clonal expansion and chaos score per V-J combination was defined as the ratio of F50 clonal expansion to chaos observed in the TCRdist matrix. Welch's t-statistics and random forest were used to reduce features to more than ten V-J combinations, which were fed into a naive Bayes classifier. The Morisita-Horn index was used to measure how similar the thyroid and blood repertoires were. TCRdb reworked the public reads: Q25 trimming with fastp, MiXCR clone assembly, productive beta chains retained. Each entry is one CDR3 protein sequence, shown with its most common DNA and genes. The V and J calls and clone size are TCRdb's, not the authors'. The sample has 400,000 or so distinct CDR3 sequences on record, about 15% of them singletons. The top ten constitute 2% to 3% of the sample.

A patient counted as having stable hyperthyroidism if there was no progression to ophthalmopathy within 18 months of follow-up. Hyperthyroidism patients were newly diagnosed, were aged 18 to 65 years, and had a disease duration under 2 months. Anyone with other autoimmune diseases, uncontrolled infections, pregnancy or lactation was excluded from the study. Diagnosis relied on clinical symptoms, serum thyroxine, TRAb, thyroid ultrasound and orbital computed tomography. Using Ficoll-Paque density gradient centrifugation, PBMCs were isolated from 9 to 10 ml of fresh peripheral blood. Trizol reagent was used to extract the total RNA, and its quality was then checked on an Agilent 2100 Bioanalyzer. This clonotype was picked up many times. This receptor's antigen is unknown. No quality values exist for individual bases; no much larger clone is one base distant. The sample taken for sequencing was peripheral blood. This sequence originates from an adult woman with stable Graves' hyperthyroidism.

The DNA sequence is given as TGTGCCAGCATCAAGGACATTTACACCGGGGAGCTGTTTTTT. This is translated as CASIKDIYTGELFF. The receptor chain draws on TRBV28 and TRBJ2-2; the best D guess is TRBD1, with 5 bases matching. V is reduced by 7 bases and J by 3 bases, leaving a spacing of 12 bases between them. CDR1 and CDR2 (MDHEN, SYDVKM) derive from the germline V gene. The CDR3 goes from the cysteine to the phenylalanine over 14 residues. Just CDR3 DNA is preserved here, 42 bases in frame from base 1.